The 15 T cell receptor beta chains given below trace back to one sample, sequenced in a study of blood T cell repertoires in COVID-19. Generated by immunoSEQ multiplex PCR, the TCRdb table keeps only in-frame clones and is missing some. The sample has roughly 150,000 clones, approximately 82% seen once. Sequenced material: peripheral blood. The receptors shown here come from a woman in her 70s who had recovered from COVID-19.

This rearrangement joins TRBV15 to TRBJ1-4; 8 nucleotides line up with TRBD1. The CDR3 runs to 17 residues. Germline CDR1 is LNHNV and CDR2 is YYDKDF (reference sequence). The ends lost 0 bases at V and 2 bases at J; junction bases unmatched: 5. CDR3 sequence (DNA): TGTGCCACCAGCAGAGATCAGGGGGCGAATACTAATGAAAAACTGTTTTTT. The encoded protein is CATSRDQGANTNEKLFF. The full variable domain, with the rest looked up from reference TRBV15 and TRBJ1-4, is DAMVIQNPRYQVTQFGKPVTLSCSQTLNHNVMYWYQQKSSQAPKLLFHYYDKDFNNEADTPDNFQSRRPNTSFCFLDIRSPGLGDTAMYLCATSRDQGANTNEKLFFGSGTQLSVL.

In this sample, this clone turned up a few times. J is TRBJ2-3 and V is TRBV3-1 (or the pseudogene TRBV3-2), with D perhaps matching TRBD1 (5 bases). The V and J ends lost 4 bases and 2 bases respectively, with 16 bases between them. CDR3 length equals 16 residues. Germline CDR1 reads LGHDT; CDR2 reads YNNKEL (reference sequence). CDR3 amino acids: CASSPRMGRHTDTQYF. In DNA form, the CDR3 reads TGTGCCAGCAGCCCCAGGATGGGGCGCCACACAGATACGCAGTATTTT.

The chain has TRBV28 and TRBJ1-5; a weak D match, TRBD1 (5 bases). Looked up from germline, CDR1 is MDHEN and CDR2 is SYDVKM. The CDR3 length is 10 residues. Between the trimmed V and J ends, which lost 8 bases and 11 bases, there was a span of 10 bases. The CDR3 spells CASHGGSQHF. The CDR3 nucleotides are TGTGCCAGCCACGGGGGGTCCCAGCATTTT. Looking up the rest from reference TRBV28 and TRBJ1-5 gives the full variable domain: DVKVTQSSRYLVKRTGEKVFLECVQDMDHENMFWYRQDPGLGLRLIYFSYDVKMKEKGDIPEGYSVSREKKERFSLILESASTNQTSMYLCASHGGSQHFGDGTRLSIL.

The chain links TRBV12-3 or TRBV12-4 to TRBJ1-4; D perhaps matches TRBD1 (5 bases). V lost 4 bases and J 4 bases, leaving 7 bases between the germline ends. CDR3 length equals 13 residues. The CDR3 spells CASSWGGNEKLFF. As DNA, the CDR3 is TGTGCCAGCAGTTGGGGGGGTAATGAAAAACTGTTTTTT.

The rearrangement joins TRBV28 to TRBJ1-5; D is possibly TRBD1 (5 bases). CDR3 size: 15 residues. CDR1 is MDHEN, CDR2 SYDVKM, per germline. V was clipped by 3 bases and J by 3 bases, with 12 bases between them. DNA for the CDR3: TGTGCCAGCAGTTTGGGCGGACACTCCAATCAGCCCCAGCATTTT. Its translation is CASSLGGHSNQPQHF.

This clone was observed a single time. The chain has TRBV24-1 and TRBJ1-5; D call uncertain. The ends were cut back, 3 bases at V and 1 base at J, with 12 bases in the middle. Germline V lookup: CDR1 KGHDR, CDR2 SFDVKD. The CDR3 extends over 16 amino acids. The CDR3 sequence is CATSDPRDNSNQPQHF. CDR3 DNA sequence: TGTGCCACCAGTGATCCGAGAGACAACAGCAATCAGCCCCAGCATTTT.

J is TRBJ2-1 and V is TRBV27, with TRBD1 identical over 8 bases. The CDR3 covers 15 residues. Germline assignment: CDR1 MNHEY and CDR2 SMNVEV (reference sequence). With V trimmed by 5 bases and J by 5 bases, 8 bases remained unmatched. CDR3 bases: TGTGCCAGCAGTCCTCTGACAGGGGAGGACAATGAGCAGTTCTTC. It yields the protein CASSPLTGEDNEQFF.

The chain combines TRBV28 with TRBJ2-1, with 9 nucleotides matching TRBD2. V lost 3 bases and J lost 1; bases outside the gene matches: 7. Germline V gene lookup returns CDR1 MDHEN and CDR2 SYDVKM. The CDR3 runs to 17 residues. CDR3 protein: CASSFLASGTSYNEQFF. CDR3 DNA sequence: TGTGCCAGCAGTTTTTTGGCTAGCGGGACTTCCTACAATGAGCAGTTCTTC.

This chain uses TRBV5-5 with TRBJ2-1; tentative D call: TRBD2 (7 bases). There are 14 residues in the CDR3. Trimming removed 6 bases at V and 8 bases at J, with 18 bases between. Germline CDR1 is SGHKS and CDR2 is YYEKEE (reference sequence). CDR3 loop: CASKARGGLDEQFF. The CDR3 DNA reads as TGTGCCAGCAAAGCCAGGGGAGGGTTGGATGAGCAGTTCTTC.

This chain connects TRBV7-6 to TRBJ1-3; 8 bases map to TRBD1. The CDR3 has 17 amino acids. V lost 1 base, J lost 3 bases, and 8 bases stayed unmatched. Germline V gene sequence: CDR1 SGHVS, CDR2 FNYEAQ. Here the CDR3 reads CASSLVVARGLGNTIYF. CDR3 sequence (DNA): TGTGCCAGCAGCTTAGTAGTCGCCAGGGGGCTTGGAAACACCATATATTTT.

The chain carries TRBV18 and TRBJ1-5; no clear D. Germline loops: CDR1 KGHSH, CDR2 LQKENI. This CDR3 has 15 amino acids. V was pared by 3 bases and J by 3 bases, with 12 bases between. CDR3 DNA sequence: TGTGCCAGCTCACCCACCACGGGTCTCAATCAGCCCCAGCATTTT. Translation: CASSPTTGLNQPQHF.

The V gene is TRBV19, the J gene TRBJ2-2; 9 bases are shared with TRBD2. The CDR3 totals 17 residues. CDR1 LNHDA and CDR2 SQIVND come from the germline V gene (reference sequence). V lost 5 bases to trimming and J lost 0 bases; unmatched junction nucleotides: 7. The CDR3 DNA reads TGTGCCAGTAGTTTTGCGGGAGGGTCCCCGAACACCGGGGAGCTGTTTTTT. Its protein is CASSFAGGSPNTGELFF. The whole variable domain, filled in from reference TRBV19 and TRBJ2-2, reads DGGITQSPKYLFRKEGQNVTLSCEQNLNHDAMYWYRQDPGQGLRLIYYSQIVNDFQKGDIAEGYSVSREKKESFPLTVTSAQKNPTAFYLCASSFAGGSPNTGELFFGEGSRLTVL.

The CDR3 nucleotides read TGTGCCAGTAGTACGAATGGCAATGGAGAGACCCAGTACTTC. Its protein product is CASSTNGNGETQYF. The chain joins TRBV19 to TRBJ2-5; D remains unclear. CDR1 LNHDA and CDR2 SQIVND come from the germline V gene (reference sequence). The CDR3 extends over 14 amino acids. The V and J ends lost 4 bases and 4 bases respectively, with 13 bases between them.

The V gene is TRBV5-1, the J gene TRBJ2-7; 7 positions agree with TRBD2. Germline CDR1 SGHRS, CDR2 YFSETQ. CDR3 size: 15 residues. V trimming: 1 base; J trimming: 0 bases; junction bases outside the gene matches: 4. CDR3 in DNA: TGCGCCAGCAGCTTGCCCGGGGACTACTCCTACGAGCAGTACTTC. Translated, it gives CASSLPGDYSYEQYF.

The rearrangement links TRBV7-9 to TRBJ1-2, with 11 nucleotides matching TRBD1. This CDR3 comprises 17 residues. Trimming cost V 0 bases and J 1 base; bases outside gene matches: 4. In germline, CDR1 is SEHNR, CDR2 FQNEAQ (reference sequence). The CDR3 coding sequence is TGTGCCAGCAGCTTAGCGTTCGGGACAGGGGGTAACTATGGCTACACCTTC. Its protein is CASSLAFGTGGNYGYTF.